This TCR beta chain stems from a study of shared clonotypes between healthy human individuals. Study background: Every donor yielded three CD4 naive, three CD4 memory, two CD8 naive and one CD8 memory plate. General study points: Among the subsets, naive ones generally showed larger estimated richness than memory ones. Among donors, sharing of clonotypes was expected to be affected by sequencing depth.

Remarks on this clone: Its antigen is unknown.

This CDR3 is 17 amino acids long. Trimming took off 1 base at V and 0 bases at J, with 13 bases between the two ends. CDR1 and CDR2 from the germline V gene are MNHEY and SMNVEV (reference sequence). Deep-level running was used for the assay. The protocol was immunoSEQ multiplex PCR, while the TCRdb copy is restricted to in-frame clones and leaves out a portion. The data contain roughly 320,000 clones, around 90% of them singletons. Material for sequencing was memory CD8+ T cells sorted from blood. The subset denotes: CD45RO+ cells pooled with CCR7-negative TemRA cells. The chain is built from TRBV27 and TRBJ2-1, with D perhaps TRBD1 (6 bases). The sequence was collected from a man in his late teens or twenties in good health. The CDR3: CASSLFGGEGSYNEQFF. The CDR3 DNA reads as TGTGCCAGCAGTTTATTTGGGGGCGAGGGCTCCTACAATGAGCAGTTCTTC.